This TCR beta chain was profiled in a study of cytomegalovirus exposure and HLA in healthy donors. Study findings and constraints: In a later analysis, approximately 18,000 TCR beta sequences were associated with HLA alleles at 0.05 false discovery rate. A cluster of highly shared sequence variants was likely a sequencing artifact. Apart from CMV serostatus, no immune exposure information was available. TCR association rates varied by HLA locus in a later analysis, with DRB1 highest and HLA-C lowest.

Note on this clone: Its antigen remains unknown.

The CDR3 contains 13 residues. V was pared by 7 bases and J by 4 bases, with 6 bases of the junction left unmatched. Germline V gene sequence: CDR1 GTSNPN, CDR2 SVGIG (reference sequence). PCR was performed using 60 Vbeta and 13 Jbeta primers. Sequencing was performed with immunoSEQ multiplex PCR; in TCRdb, only in-frame clones are kept and a portion is missing. The sample gives about 150,000 clones, 70% to 90% of which show up once; 2% to 2.5% is in the top ten. The V and J genes are TRBV30 and TRBJ1-4; 7 bases align to TRBD1. The receptor was isolated from a young woman in good health and CMV-seronegative. The specimen was PBMCs. CDR3 protein: CAYTTGINEKLFF. CDR3 bases: TGTGCCTACACGACAGGGATTAATGAAAAACTGTTTTTT.